This entry lists 5 T cell receptor beta chains sequenced from one sample in a study of T cells in Graves' hyperthyroidism and ophthalmopathy. RNA transcripts served as the template for amplifying TCR beta CDR3 regions. Researchers ran a first-round RT-PCR on the TCR CDR3 using the HTBI primer set. TCRdb re-analysed the multiplex PCR reads in MiXCR, keeping a single row per CDR3 protein. The data show about 590,000 distinct CDR3 sequences, with about 15% seen just once and under 8% held by the top ten. Sequencing was done on a sample of blood. These receptors came from a woman between 25 and 40 years old with Graves' hyperthyroidism.

This clonotype was observed a handful of times. The rearrangement uses TRBV10-3 and TRBJ1-4, with D possibly being TRBD1 (6 bases). Trimming cost V 11 bases and J 2 bases, with 12 bases left between them. Germline lookup yields CDR1 ENHRY and CDR2 SYGVKD. The CDR3 runs to 13 residues. The CDR3 protein is CASSGATNEKLFF. The CDR3 DNA is TGTGCCTCTTCAGGGGCCACTAATGAAAAACTGTTTTTT.

This clonotype appeared many times. V usage is TRBV28 and J usage is TRBJ1-2; D is uncertain. The CDR3 sequence is 14 residues long. Trimming stripped 3 bases from V and 4 bases from J, with 12 bases between. Germline loops: CDR1 MDHEN, CDR2 SYDVKM. The CDR3 is CASSLGTRPYGYTF. CDR3 in DNA: TGTGCCAGCAGTTTGGGAACCCGACCCTATGGCTACACCTTC.

This clonotype occurred a few times. V is TRBV10-1 and J is TRBJ2-1; 7 bases align to TRBD2. CDR3 size: 16 residues. J was trimmed by 2 bases and V by 6 bases; bases with no gene match: 10. CDR1 and CDR2 (germline): WNHNN, SYGVQD (reference sequence). CDR3 DNA sequence: TGCGCCAGCAGCGAAGGTATGGCGGGAGCCTACAATGAGCAGTTCTTC. This sequence encodes CASSEGMAGAYNEQFF.

This clonotype has ten or more counts. This chain connects TRBV6-1 to TRBJ2-1; TRBD1 or TRBD2 may be the D gene (7 bases each). CDR1 MNHNS and CDR2 SASEGT come from the germline V gene. Between the trimmed V and J ends, which lost 2 bases and 4 bases, there was a span of 18 bases. The CDR3 spans 17 residues. The CDR3 here is CASSESGAGGAYNEQFF. For the CDR3, the DNA is TGTGCCAGCAGTGAAAGCGGGGCAGGGGGTGCGTACAATGAGCAGTTCTTC.

This sequence joins TRBV20-1 and TRBJ2-1; 16 positions agree with TRBD2. Trimming at V came to 5 bases and at J to 8 bases, leaving 6 bases not matched to a gene. The CDR3 is made up of 15 amino acids. CDR1 is DFQATT and CDR2 is SNEGSKA in the germline V gene (reference sequence). DNA of the CDR3: TGCAGTGCTGGGGGACTAGCGGGAGGGCCGGATGAGCAGTTCTTC. This sequence encodes CSAGGLAGGPDEQFF.